This record covers a single TCR beta chain. Antigen: not known. This entry belongs to a study of T cell responses to AZD1222 COVID-19 vaccine. The CDR3 length is 15 residues. The V end lost 6 bases, the J end lost 0 bases, and 15 bases lay between the germline ends. The germline V gene has CDR1 MNHEY and CDR2 SVGEGT. Assay used: immunoSEQ multiplex PCR; TCRdb lists only in-frame clones, some missing. Altogether some 130,000 clones are present, approximately 92% being singletons, with the ten largest covering around 7.1%. Notes on the study in general: Females outnumbered males among donors, who were mostly white British; clonal diversity was possibly underestimated. Rises in breadth and depth of Spike-specific TCRs came after two AZD1222 doses.

Second doses that came at about 4 or about 12 weeks were put together. Sequenced here: peripheral blood, sampled 28 days after the second AZD1222 dose. V usage is TRBV6-2 or TRBV6-3 and J usage is TRBJ2-7, with D unclear. The receptor comes from an adult who received the AZD1222 COVID-19 vaccine. The CDR3 sequence: CASSLLSASSYEQYF. The CDR3 bases are TGTGCCAGCAGCCTCCTGAGTGCGAGCTCCTACGAGCAGTACTTC.